Presented here are 11 T cell receptor beta chains from one specimen sequenced in a study of blood T cell repertoires in COVID-19. The protocol was immunoSEQ multiplex PCR, while the TCRdb copy is restricted to in-frame clones and leaves out a portion. Of more than 15,000 clones detected, more than 75% appear once; the ten largest clones hold roughly 31%. The material sequenced was peripheral blood. Receptors were obtained from a human donor with active COVID-19. The donor label of this sample is uncertain.

This clone has a handful of counts. V and J are TRBV28 and TRBJ2-7, with a weak D call TRBD1 (6 bases). The CDR3 covers 15 residues. CDR1 MDHEN and CDR2 SYDVKM come from the germline V gene. Trimming left V 7 bases short and J 2 bases short, with 18 bases between. The DNA for the CDR3 is TGTGCCAGCATTCCTCGACAGGTCTCCCCCTACGAGCAGTACTTC. Protein: CASIPRQVSPYEQYF.

CDR3 sequence: CASSPNLGQAMQETQYF. In DNA, the CDR3 is TGTGCCAGCTCACCAAACCTCGGACAGGCGATGCAAGAGACCCAGTACTTC. This chain links TRBV18 with TRBJ2-5; 7 bases match TRBD1. Trimming removed 2 bases from V and 2 bases from J; junction bases left unmatched: 11. From germline, CDR1 is KGHSH and CDR2 LQKENI. This CDR3 is 17 amino acids long.

This clone was counted a few times. The chain joins TRBV7-9 to TRBJ1-2, with D perhaps matching TRBD1 (6 bases). Germline-derived CDR1 and CDR2 are SEHNR and FQNEAQ (reference sequence). This CDR3 has 16 residues. Trimming pared 4 bases from V and 1 base from J, leaving 16 bases between. The CDR3 region has the DNA TGTGCCAGCAGCTCCGCAGGGGCTGACTTTAACTATGGCTACACCTTC. Protein sequence: CASSSAGADFNYGYTF.

The V call is TRBV7-8, the J call TRBJ2-1; D possibly corresponds to TRBD1 (6 bases). The germline V gene has CDR1 SGHVS and CDR2 FQNEAQ. The CDR3 totals 14 residues. V was clipped by 2 bases and J by 5 bases, with 10 bases between them. CDR3 nucleotide sequence: TGTGCCAGCAGCTTATCTACAGGGAACAATGAGCAGTTCTTC. Translating gives CASSLSTGNNEQFF.

The chain employs TRBV6-2 or TRBV6-3 and TRBJ1-2; D possibly corresponds to TRBD1 (6 bases). Germline V gene data show CDR1 as MNHEY and CDR2 as SVGEGT. Deletions cut 6 bases from V and 7 bases from J, with 15 bases between. This CDR3 has 13 residues. CDR3 amino acids: CASSLTGRGGYTF. The DNA of the CDR3 is TGTGCCAGCAGCTTAACAGGGAGGGGTGGCTACACCTTC.

This chain joins TRBV4-2 and TRBJ2-1; TRBD2 matches 9 bases. Trimming took 2 bases from V and 4 from J; bases not matched to a gene: 6. CDR1 LGHNA and CDR2 YNFKEQ come from the germline V gene. The CDR3 runs to 16 residues. The CDR3 loop reads CASSQTSSGNYNEQFF. The CDR3 DNA reads as TGTGCCAGCAGCCAAACGTCTAGCGGGAATTACAATGAGCAGTTCTTC.

V usage is TRBV6-1 and J usage is TRBJ2-7; D is possibly TRBD1 (5 bases). The CDR3 covers 13 residues. V lost 1 base, J lost 6 bases, and 10 bases lay in between. Per the germline V gene, CDR1 is MNHNS and CDR2 is SASEGT. The CDR3 is CASSEGQGLEQYF. For the CDR3, the DNA is TGTGCCAGCAGTGAAGGGCAGGGTCTCGAGCAGTACTTC.

The chain couples TRBV5-4 to TRBJ1-1, with 9 bases aligning to TRBD1. Germline lookup yields CDR1 SGHNT and CDR2 YYREEE (reference sequence). The CDR3 sequence is 14 residues long. The V and J ends lost 6 bases and 4 bases, in that order; junction bases with no gene match: 7. CDR3 sequence reads: CASKNGGQGTEAFF. The CDR3 nucleotides are TGTGCCAGCAAGAATGGGGGACAGGGCACTGAAGCTTTCTTT.

This chain joins TRBV29-1 and TRBJ2-7, with 8 bases aligning to TRBD1. This CDR3 region has 13 residues. Looked up from germline, CDR1 is SQVTM and CDR2 is ANQGSEA. Trimming took 6 bases from V and 6 from J; bases not matched to a gene: 10. CDR3 in DNA: TGCAGCGTGCGGGGACAGGTAGGGCCCGAGCAGTACTTC. Protein sequence: CSVRGQVGPEQYF.

The chain has TRBV28 and TRBJ2-1; 7 nucleotides agree with TRBD2. The CDR3 is 17 amino acids. Germline assignment: CDR1 MDHEN and CDR2 SYDVKM. Trimming removed 1 base from V and 8 bases from J; junction bases left unmatched: 14. CDR3 DNA: TGTGCCAGCAGTTTATTGCCCGTGGGGGGGTATATAGATGAGCAGTTCTTC. This codes for CASSLLPVGGYIDEQFF.

This rearrangement joins TRBV18 to TRBJ2-5; TRBD2 matches at 10 bases. Trimming at V came to 1 base and at J to 5 bases, leaving 10 bases not matched to a gene. Germline V lookup: CDR1 KGHSH, CDR2 LQKENI. The CDR3 has 17 residues. The CDR3 DNA follows: TGTGCCAGCTCACCACTCTCCCAGCGGGAGGGCCTTGAGACCCAGTACTTC. It encodes CASSPLSQREGLETQYF.